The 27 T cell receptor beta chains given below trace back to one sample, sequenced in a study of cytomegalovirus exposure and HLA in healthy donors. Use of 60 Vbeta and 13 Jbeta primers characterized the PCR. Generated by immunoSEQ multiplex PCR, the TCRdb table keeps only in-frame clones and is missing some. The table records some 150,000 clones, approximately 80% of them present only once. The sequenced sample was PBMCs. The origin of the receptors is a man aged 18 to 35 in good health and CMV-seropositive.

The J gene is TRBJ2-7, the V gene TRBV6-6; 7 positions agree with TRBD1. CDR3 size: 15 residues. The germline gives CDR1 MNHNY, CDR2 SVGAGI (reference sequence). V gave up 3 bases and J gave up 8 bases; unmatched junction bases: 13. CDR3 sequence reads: CASSYNPYGQVKQYF. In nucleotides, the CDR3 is TGTGCCAGCAGTTATAACCCTTATGGACAGGTCAAGCAGTACTTC.

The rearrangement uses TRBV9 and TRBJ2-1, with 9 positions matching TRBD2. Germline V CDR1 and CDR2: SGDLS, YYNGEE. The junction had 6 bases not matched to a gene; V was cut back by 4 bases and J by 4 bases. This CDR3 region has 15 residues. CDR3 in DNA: TGTGCCAGCAGCCCCCGACTAGCGGATTACAATGAGCAGTTCTTC. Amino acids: CASSPRLADYNEQFF.

The CDR3 region has the DNA TGTGCCAGCTCACCAATTTCAGGGGCCTCGGGTTCACCCCTCCACTTT. As protein: CASSPISGASGSPLHF. The chain joins TRBV18 to TRBJ1-6, with a possible D match to TRBD1 (6 bases). The ends were cut back, 2 bases at V and 9 bases at J, with 17 bases in the middle. Germline-derived CDR1 and CDR2 are KGHSH and LQKENI. The CDR3 loop spans 16 amino acids.

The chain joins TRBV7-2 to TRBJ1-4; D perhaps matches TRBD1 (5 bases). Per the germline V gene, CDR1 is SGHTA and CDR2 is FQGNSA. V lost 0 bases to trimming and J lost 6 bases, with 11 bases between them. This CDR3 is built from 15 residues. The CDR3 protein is CASSLAPRAYEKLFF. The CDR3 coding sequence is TGTGCCAGCAGCTTAGCGCCCAGGGCCTATGAAAAACTGTTTTTT.

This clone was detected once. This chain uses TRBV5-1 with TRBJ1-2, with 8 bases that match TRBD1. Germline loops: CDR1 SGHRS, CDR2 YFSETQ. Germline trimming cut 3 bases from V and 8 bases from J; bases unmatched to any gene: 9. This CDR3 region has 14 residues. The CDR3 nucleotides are TGCGCCAGCAGCTCGACCGGGACAGGCCTCGGCTACACCTTC. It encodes CASSSTGTGLGYTF.

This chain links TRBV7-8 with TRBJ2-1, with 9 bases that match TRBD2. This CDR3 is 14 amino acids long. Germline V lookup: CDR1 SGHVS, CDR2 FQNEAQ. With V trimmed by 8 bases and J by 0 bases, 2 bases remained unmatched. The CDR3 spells CASERGDSYNEQFF. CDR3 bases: TGTGCCAGCGAGCGGGGGGACTCCTACAATGAGCAGTTCTTC. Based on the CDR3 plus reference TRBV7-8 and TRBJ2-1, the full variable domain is GAGVSQSPRYKVAKRGQDVALRCDPISGHVSLFWYQQALGQGPEFLTYFQNEAQLDKSGLPSDRFFAERPEGSVSTLKIQRTQQEDSAVYLCASERGDSYNEQFFGPGTRLTVL.

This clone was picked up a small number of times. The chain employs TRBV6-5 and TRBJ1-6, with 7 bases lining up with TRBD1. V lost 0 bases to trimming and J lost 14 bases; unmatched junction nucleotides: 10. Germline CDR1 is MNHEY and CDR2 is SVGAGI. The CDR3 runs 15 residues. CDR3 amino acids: CASSYSGGNFMALHF. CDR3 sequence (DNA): TGTGCCAGCAGTTACTCAGGGGGCAACTTCATGGCCCTCCACTTT.

The CDR3, as DNA: TGTGCCAGCAGCTCACCCCCAGGCAGCTCTGGAAACACCATATATTTT. This encodes CASSSPPGSSGNTIYF. The chain recombines TRBV7-6 with TRBJ1-3, with no clear D. The V gene lost 4 bases and the J gene lost 0 bases, with 13 bases spanning the gap. Germline loops: CDR1 SGHVS, CDR2 FNYEAQ. The CDR3 totals 16 residues.

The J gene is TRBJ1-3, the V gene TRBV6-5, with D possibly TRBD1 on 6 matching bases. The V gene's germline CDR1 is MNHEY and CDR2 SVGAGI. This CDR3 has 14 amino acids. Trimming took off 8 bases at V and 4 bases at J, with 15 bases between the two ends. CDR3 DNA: TGTGCCAGCGAAAACAGGGCCTCAGGAAACACCATATATTTT. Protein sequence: CASENRASGNTIYF.

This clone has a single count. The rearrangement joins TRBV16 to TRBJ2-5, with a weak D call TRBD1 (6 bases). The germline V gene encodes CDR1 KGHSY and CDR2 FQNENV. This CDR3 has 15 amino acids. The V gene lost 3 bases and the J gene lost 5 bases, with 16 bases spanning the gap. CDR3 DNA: TGTGCCAGCAGCCAGGGGGCGGTCCAGGATGAGACCCAGTACTTC. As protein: CASSQGAVQDETQYF.

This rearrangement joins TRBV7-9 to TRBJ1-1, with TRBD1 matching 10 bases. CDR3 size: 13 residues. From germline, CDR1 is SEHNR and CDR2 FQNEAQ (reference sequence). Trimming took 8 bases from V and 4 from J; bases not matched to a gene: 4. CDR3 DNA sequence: TGTGCCAGCTTGAGGACAGGGGGCACTGAAGCTTTCTTT. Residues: CASLRTGGTEAFF.

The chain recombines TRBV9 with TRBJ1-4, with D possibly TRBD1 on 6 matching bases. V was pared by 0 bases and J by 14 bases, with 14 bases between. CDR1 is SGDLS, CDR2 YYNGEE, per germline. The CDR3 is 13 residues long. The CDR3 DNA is TGTGCCAGCAGCGTAGAGGGGGGGGGACGGCTGTTTTTT. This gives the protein CASSVEGGGRLFF.

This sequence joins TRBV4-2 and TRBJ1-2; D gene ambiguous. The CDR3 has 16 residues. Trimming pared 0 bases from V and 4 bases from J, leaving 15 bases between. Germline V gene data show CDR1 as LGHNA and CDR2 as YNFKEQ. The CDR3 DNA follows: TGTGCCAGCAGCCAAGATCCCGACAAGTACGGCTATGGCTACACCTTC. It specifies CASSQDPDKYGYGYTF.

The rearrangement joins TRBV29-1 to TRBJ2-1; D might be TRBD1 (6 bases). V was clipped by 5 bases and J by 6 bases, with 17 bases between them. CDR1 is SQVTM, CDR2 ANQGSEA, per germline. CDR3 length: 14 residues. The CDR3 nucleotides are TGCAGCGTTCGGGCCGGGACAAGGGGCAATGAGCAGTTCTTC. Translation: CSVRAGTRGNEQFF.

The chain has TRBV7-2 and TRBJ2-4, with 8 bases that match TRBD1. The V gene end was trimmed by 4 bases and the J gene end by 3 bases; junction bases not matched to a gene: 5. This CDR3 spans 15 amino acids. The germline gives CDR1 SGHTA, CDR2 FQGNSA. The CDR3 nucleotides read TGTGCCAGCAGCTCAAAAACAGGGGGCAAAAACATTCAGTACTTC. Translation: CASSSKTGGKNIQYF. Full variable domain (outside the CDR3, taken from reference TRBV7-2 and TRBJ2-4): GAGVSQSPSNKVTEKGKDVELRCDPISGHTALYWYRQSLGQGLEFLIYFQGNSAPDKSGLPSDRFSAERTGGSVSTLTIQRTQQEDSAVYLCASSSKTGGKNIQYFGAGTRLSVL.

The CDR3 protein is CASSDPGLASETQYF. The CDR3 region has the DNA TGTGCCAGCAGCGACCCGGGACTAGCGTCTGAGACCCAGTACTTC. The gene calls are TRBV7-9 and TRBJ2-5; 10 bases match TRBD2. Unmatched junction bases numbered 8, after V lost 5 bases and J lost 5 bases. Germline CDR1 and CDR2: SEHNR and FQNEAQ (reference sequence). This CDR3 contains 15 residues.

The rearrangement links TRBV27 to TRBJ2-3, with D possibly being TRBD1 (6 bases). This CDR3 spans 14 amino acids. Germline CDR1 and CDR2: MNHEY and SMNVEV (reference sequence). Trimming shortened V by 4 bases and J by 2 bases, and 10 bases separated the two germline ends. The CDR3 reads CASSSAGDTDTQYF. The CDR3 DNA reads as TGTGCCAGCAGTTCCGCAGGGGACACAGATACGCAGTATTTT.

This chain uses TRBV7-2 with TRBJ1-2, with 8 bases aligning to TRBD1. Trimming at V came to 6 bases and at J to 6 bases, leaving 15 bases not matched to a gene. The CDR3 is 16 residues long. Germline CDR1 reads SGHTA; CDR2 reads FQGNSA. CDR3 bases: TGTGCCAGCAGTTCGCGGACAGGGCCTCCAACCCATGGCTACACCTTC. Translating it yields CASSSRTGPPTHGYTF.

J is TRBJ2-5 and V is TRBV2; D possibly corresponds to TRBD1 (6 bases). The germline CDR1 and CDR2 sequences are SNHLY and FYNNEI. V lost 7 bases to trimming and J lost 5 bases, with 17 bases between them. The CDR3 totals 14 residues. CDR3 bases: TGTGCCAGCAACCAGGTGGGGGCGAGGGAGACCCAGTACTTC. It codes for CASNQVGARETQYF. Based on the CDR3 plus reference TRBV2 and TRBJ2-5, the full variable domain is EPEVTQTPSHQVTQMGQEVILRCVPISNHLYFYWYRQILGQKVEFLVSFYNNEISEKSEIFDDQFSVERPDGSNFTLKIRSTKLEDSAMYFCASNQVGARETQYFGPGTRLLVL.

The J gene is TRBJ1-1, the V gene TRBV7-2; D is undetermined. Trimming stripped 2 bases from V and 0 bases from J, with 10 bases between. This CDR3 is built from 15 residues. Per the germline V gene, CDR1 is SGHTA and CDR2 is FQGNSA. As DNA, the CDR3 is TGTGCCAGCAGCTTAAACGGGTGGATGAACACTGAAGCTTTCTTT. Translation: CASSLNGWMNTEAFF. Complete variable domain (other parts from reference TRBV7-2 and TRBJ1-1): GAGVSQSPSNKVTEKGKDVELRCDPISGHTALYWYRQSLGQGLEFLIYFQGNSAPDKSGLPSDRFSAERTGGSVSTLTIQRTQQEDSAVYLCASSLNGWMNTEAFFGQGTRLTVV.

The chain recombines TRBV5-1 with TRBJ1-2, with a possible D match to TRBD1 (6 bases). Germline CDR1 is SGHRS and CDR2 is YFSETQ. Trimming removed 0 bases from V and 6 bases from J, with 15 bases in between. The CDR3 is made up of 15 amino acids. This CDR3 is CASSLEGRGINGYTF. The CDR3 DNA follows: TGCGCCAGCAGCTTGGAAGGCAGGGGAATCAATGGCTACACCTTC.

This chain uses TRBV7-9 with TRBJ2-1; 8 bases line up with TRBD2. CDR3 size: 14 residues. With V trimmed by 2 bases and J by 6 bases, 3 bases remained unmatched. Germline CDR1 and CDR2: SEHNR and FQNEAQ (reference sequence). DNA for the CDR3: TGTGCCAGCAGCTTAAGCGGGAGTATCAATGAGCAGTTCTTC. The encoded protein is CASSLSGSINEQFF.

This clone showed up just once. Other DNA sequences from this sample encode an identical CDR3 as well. The CDR3 loop is CSVGTGMNTGELFF. The CDR3 coding sequence is TGCAGCGTTGGGACAGGGATGAACACCGGGGAGCTGTTTTTT. V and J are TRBV29-1 and TRBJ2-2; 8 positions agree with TRBD1. J lost 1 base, V lost 4 bases, and 2 bases had no gene match. From germline, CDR1 is SQVTM and CDR2 ANQGSEA. This CDR3 spans 14 amino acids.

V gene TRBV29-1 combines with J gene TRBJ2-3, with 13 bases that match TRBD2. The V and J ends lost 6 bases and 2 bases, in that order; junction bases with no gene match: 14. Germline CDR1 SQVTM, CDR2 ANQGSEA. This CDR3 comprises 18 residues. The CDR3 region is CSVLGLAGAHLFTDTQYF. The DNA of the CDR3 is TGCAGCGTCCTAGGACTAGCGGGGGCCCACTTATTCACAGATACGCAGTATTTT.

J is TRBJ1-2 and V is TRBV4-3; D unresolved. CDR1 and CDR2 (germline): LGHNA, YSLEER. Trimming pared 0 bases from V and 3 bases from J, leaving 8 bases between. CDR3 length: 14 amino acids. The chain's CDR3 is CASSQDGVDYGYTF. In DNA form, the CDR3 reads TGCGCCAGCAGCCAAGATGGAGTTGACTATGGCTACACCTTC.

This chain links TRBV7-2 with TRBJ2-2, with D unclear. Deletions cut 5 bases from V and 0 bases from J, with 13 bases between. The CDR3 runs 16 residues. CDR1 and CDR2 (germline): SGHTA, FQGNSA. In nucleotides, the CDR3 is TGTGCCAGCAGCCCCACATCCTCCCCGAACACCGGGGAGCTGTTTTTT. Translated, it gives CASSPTSSPNTGELFF.

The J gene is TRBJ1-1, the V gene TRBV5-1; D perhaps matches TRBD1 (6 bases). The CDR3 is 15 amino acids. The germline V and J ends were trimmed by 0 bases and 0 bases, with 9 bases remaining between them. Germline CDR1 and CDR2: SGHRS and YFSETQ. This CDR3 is CASSLVGALNTEAFF. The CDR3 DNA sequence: TGCGCCAGCAGCTTGGTGGGGGCGTTGAACACTGAAGCTTTCTTT.